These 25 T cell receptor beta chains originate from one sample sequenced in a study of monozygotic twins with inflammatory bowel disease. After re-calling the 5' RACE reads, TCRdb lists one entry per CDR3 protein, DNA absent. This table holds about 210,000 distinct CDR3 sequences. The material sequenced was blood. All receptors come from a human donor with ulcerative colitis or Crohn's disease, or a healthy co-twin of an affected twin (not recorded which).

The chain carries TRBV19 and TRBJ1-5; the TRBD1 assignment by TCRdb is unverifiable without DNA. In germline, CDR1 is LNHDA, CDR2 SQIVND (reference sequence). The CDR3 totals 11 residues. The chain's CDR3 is CASSVPGPQHF.

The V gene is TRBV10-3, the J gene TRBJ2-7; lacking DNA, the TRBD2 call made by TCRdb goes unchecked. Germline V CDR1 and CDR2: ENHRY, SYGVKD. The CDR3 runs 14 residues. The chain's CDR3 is CAISQAGTGYEQYF.

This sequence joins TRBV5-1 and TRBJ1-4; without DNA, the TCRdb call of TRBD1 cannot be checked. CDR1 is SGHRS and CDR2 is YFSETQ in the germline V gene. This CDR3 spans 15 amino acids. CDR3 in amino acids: CASSLFSGGVEKLFF.

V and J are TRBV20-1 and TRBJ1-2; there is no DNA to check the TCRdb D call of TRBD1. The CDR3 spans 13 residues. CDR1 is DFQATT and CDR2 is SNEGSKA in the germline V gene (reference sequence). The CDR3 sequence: CSAKEVGGYGYTF.

The CDR3 sequence is CATSPDRDNSPLHF. V is TRBV15 and J is TRBJ1-6; TCRdb lists TRBD1, though no DNA is available to test this call. The CDR3 sequence is 14 residues long. The germline V gene encodes CDR1 LNHNV and CDR2 YYDKDF (reference sequence).

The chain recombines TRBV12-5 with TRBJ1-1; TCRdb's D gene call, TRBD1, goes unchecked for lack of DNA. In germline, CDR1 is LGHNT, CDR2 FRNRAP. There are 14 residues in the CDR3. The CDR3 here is CASGLQGAGTEAFF.

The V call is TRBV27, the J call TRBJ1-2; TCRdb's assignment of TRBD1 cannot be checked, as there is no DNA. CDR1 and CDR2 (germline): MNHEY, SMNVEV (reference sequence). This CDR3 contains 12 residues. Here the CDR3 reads CARNPLAGGYTF.

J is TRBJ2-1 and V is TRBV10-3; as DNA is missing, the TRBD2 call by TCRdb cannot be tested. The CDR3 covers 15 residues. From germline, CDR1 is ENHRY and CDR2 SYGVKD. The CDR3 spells CAISGLLGFGNEQFF.

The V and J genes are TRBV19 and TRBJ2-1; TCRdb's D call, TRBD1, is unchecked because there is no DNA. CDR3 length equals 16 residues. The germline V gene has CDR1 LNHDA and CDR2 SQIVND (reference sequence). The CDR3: CASSIVRDRGQGEQFF.

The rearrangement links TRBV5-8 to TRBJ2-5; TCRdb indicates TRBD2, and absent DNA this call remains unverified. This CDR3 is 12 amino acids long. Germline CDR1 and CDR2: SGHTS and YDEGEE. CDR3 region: CASSPDSLVGFF.

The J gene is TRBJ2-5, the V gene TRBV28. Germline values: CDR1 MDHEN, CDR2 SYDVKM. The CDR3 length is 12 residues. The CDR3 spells CASSPRGETQYF.

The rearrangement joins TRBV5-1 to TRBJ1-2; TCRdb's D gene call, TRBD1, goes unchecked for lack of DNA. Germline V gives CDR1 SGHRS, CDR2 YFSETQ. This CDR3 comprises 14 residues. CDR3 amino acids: CASSPGTPLSGYTF.

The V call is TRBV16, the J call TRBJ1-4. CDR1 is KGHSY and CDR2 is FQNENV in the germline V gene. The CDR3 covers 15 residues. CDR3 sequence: CASSQSGRGSEKLFF.

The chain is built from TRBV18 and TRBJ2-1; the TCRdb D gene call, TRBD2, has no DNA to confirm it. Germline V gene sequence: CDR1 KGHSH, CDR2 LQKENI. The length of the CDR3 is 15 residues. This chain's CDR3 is CASSPLAGGGNEQFF.

The CDR3 loop is CASSLSGGANYNEQFF. The rearrangement uses TRBV5-1 and TRBJ2-1; without DNA, the TCRdb call of TRBD1 cannot be checked. The germline V gene encodes CDR1 SGHRS and CDR2 YFSETQ. The CDR3 sequence is 16 residues long.

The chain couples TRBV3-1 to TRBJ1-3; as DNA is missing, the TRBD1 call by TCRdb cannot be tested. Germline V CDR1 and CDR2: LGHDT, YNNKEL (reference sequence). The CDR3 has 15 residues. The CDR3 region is CASRATGGSGNTIYF.

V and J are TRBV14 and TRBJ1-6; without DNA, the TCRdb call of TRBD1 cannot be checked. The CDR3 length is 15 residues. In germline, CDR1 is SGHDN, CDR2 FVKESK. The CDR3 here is CASSQASTVGSPLHF.

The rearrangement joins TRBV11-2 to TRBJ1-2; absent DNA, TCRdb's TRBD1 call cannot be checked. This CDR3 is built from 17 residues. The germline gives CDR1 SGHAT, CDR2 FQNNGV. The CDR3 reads CASSLDHRRLTFYGYTF.

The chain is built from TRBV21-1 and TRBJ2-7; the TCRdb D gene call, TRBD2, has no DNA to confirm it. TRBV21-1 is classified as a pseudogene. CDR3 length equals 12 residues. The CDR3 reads CASSNDYWEQYF.

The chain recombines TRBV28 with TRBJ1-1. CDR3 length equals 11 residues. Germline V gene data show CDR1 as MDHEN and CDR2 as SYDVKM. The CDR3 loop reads CASSVHLEAFF.

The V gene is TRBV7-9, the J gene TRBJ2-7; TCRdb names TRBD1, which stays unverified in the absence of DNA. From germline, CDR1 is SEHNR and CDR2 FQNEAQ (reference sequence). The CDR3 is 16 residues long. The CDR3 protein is CASSRPGTGDPYEQYF.

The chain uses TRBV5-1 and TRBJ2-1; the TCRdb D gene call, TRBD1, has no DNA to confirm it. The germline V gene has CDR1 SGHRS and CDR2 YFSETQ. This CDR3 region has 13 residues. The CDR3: CASAPATYNEQFF.

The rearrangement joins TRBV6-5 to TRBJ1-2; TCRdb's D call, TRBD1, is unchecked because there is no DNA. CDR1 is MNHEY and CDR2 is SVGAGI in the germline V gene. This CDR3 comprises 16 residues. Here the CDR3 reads CASSSPGVSWSGGYTF.

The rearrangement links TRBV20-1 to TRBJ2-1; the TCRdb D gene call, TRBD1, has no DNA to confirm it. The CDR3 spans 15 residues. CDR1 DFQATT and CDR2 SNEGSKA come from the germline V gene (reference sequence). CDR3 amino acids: CSARPRGGGWNEQFF.

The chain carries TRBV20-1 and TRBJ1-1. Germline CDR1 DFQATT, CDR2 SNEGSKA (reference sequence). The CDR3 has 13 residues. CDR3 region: CSARRDLNTEAFF.